The 10 T cell receptor beta chains listed next were all sequenced from one sample in a study of cytomegalovirus exposure and HLA in healthy donors. PCR employed 60 Vbeta and 13 Jbeta primers. The table came from immunoSEQ multiplex PCR; TCRdb's copy has only in-frame clones and leaves some out. Here the sample spans roughly 73,000 clones, about 75% being singletons. Sequencing was carried out using PBMCs. These receptors all come from a man between 65 and 85 years old in good health and CMV-seronegative.

This clone was found a few times. The V call is TRBV6-5, the J call TRBJ1-1; 7 nucleotides align to TRBD1. The V gene's germline CDR1 is MNHEY and CDR2 SVGAGI. V lost 4 bases, J lost 5 bases, and 4 bases stayed unmatched. The CDR3 is made up of 13 amino acids. The CDR3 DNA reads TGTGCCAGCAGTTTTACAGGGGATACTGAAGCTTTCTTT. Amino acid sequence: CASSFTGDTEAFF.

Concerning this clone: An end of the junction does not agree with germline; a read error may underlie this. The chain carries TRBV7-2 and TRBJ2-3; maybe TRBD2 (5 bases). Germline values: CDR1 SGHTA, CDR2 FQGNSA. The CDR3 runs to 14 residues. The CDR3 sequence: CASGLLGSTDTQYF. DNA of the CDR3: TGTGCCAGCGGCTTGTTAGGGAGTACAGATACGCAGTATTTT.

CDR3 protein: CASSARASGRAGYTQYF. The CDR3 DNA sequence: TGTGCCAGCAGTGCAAGGGCTAGCGGGAGGGCCGGGTATACGCAGTATTTT. This chain links TRBV6-1 with TRBJ2-3; TRBD2 agrees at 12 bases. Looked up from germline, CDR1 is MNHNS and CDR2 is SASEGT. The CDR3 sequence is 17 residues long. The V segment lost 4 bases and the J segment 7 bases; nucleotides outside the gene matches: 12.

The chain combines TRBV4-2 with TRBJ1-2; 7 nucleotides match TRBD1. Germline V gene data show CDR1 as LGHNA and CDR2 as YNFKEQ. This CDR3 contains 15 residues. The J segment lost 8 bases and the V segment lost 1 base, leaving 10 bases of the junction unmatched. CDR3 loop: CASSQVRDSRLGYTF. The CDR3 DNA sequence: TGTGCCAGCAGCCAAGTCCGGGACAGTCGGTTGGGCTACACCTTC.

The genes are TRBV5-1 and TRBJ2-7; TRBD2 matches at 13 bases. The J call may be in error: the DNA end matches TRBJ2-1 better. Germline-derived CDR1 and CDR2 are SGHRS and YFSETQ. The CDR3 extends over 18 amino acids. The CDR3 nucleotides are TGCGCCAGCAACCCGATAGGGACTAGCGGGACCGTGTACAATGAGCAGTTCTTC. Translation gives CASNPIGTSGTVYNEQFF.

The chain links TRBV18 to TRBJ1-1, with a weak D call TRBD1 (6 bases). CDR1 is KGHSH, CDR2 LQKENI, per germline. The CDR3 spans 14 residues. Trimming cost V 5 bases and J 7 bases, with 17 bases left between them. CDR3 DNA: TGTGCCAGCTCAGCCGACAGGTTGGTAAGTGAAGCTTTCTTT. Its translation is CASSADRLVSEAFF.

V is TRBV7-2 and J is TRBJ2-1; no reliable D call. This CDR3 spans 15 amino acids. With 1 base removed from V and 7 bases from J, the gap between germline ends came to 14 bases. CDR1 SGHTA and CDR2 FQGNSA come from the germline V gene. The CDR3 loop is CASSLVSLLGNEQFF. The DNA of the CDR3 is TGTGCCAGCAGCTTAGTTAGCCTACTTGGGAATGAGCAGTTCTTC.

The CDR3 protein is CASSWHRKGARSTNTEAFF. The CDR3 nucleotides are TGTGCCAGCAGCTGGCATCGGAAGGGGGCGCGAAGTACGAACACTGAAGCTTTCTTT. The V gene is TRBV7-8, the J gene TRBJ1-1; 7 bases align to TRBD1. The CDR3 is 19 amino acids. Per the germline V gene, CDR1 is SGHVS and CDR2 is FQNEAQ. V shed 4 bases, J shed 1 base, and the junction held 18 bases outside the gene matches. Variable domain in full (rest from reference TRBV7-8 and TRBJ1-1): GAGVSQSPRYKVAKRGQDVALRCDPISGHVSLFWYQQALGQGPEFLTYFQNEAQLDKSGLPSDRFFAERPEGSVSTLKIQRTQQEDSAVYLCASSWHRKGARSTNTEAFFGQGTRLTVV.

The J gene is TRBJ2-7, the V gene TRBV7-8; D is possibly TRBD1 (7 bases). The germline CDR1 and CDR2 sequences are SGHVS and FQNEAQ. Deletions cut 5 bases from V and 0 bases from J, with 17 bases between. CDR3 length: 16 residues. This CDR3 reads CASSNWGDSSSYEQYF. In DNA form, the CDR3 reads TGTGCCAGCAGCAATTGGGGGGACAGTAGCTCCTACGAGCAGTACTTC.

The CDR3 region has the DNA TGTGCCAGCTCACTAGCGGGGGGCTACGAGCAGTACTTC. This codes for CASSLAGGYEQYF. This chain joins TRBV28 and TRBJ2-7, with TRBD2 matching over 12 bases. V was clipped by 8 bases and J by 3 bases; unmatched bases: 2. This CDR3 is 13 amino acids long. CDR1 and CDR2 (germline): MDHEN, SYDVKM. The variable domain in full, with the rest retrieved from reference TRBV28 and TRBJ2-7, is DVKVTQSSRYLVKRTGEKVFLECVQDMDHENMFWYRQDPGLGLRLIYFSYDVKMKEKGDIPEGYSVSREKKERFSLILESASTNQTSMYLCASSLAGGYEQYFGPGTRLTVT.